These 29 T cell receptor beta chains were all obtained from the same sample, sequenced in a study of blood T cells in healthy people across ages. Next came a second PCR, run for about 7 to 12 cycles, which used a sample-barcoded 5' primer along with a J-beta primer mix. TCRdb re-called the 5' RACE reads through MiXCR, storing one row per CDR3 protein. This sample yields some 1.4 million distinct CDR3 sequences, of which around 42% are seen a single time; approximately 7.9% belongs to the top ten. Source material: blood. The source of these receptors is a young woman in good health.

This chain links TRBV18 with TRBJ2-7; 7 nucleotides match TRBD1. Germline V gene data show CDR1 as KGHSH and CDR2 as LQKENI. The CDR3 has 12 residues. Trimming cost V 6 bases and J 8 bases; bases outside gene matches: 7. CDR3 loop: CASSGGQEKQYF. The DNA for the CDR3 is TGTGCCAGCTCTGGCGGACAGGAGAAGCAGTACTTC.

This sequence joins TRBV20-1 and TRBJ1-2, with 8 bases matching TRBD1. The trim removed 5 bases at V and 8 bases at J, leaving 10 bases unmatched. The germline V gene has CDR1 DFQATT and CDR2 SNEGSKA (reference sequence). The CDR3 is 13 amino acids. CDR3 residues: CSAQIQGAGGYTF. The CDR3 DNA sequence: TGCAGTGCTCAGATTCAGGGGGCGGGGGGCTACACCTTC.

The chain couples TRBV25-1 to TRBJ1-1; tentative D call: TRBD1 (6 bases). V was trimmed by 4 bases and J by 8 bases, leaving 14 bases between them. CDR3 length: 13 amino acids. In germline, CDR1 is MGHDK, CDR2 SYGVNS. As DNA, the CDR3 is TGTGCCAGCAGTGGAGGGTGGGACATAGAAGCTTTCTTT. Protein product: CASSGGWDIEAFF.

J is TRBJ2-7 and V is TRBV20-1, with TRBD2 matching over 13 bases. The CDR3 totals 17 residues. Germline CDR1 is DFQATT and CDR2 is SNEGSKA (reference sequence). The V and J ends lost 0 bases and 2 bases, in that order; junction bases with no gene match: 7. CDR3 sequence (DNA): TGCAGTGCTAGAGATCCCTTGACTAGCGGGAGGACCTACGAGCAGTACTTC. It is translated as CSARDPLTSGRTYEQYF.

V and J are TRBV27 and TRBJ2-7; D tentatively reads TRBD1 or TRBD2 (7 bases each). Germline V gene lookup returns CDR1 MNHEY and CDR2 SMNVEV (reference sequence). V was trimmed by 7 bases and J by 6 bases, leaving 19 bases between them. The CDR3 consists of 14 residues. CDR3 sequence: CASTQGRGRGEQYF. Written as DNA, the CDR3 is TGTGCCAGCACCCAAGGGAGGGGGCGAGGCGAGCAGTACTTC.

The rearrangement joins TRBV20-1 to TRBJ1-1, with no clear D. Germline-derived CDR1 and CDR2 are DFQATT and SNEGSKA (reference sequence). The V gene lost 6 bases and the J gene lost 0 bases, with 20 bases spanning the gap. There are 16 residues in the CDR3. CDR3 sequence: CSATSPYMAMNTEAFF. The CDR3 bases are TGCAGTGCAACTTCGCCTTACATGGCAATGAACACTGAAGCTTTCTTT.

This clonotype was detected only a few times. The chain carries TRBV20-1 and TRBJ2-1; 9 bases line up with TRBD2. Germline V lookup: CDR1 DFQATT, CDR2 SNEGSKA (reference sequence). Trimming at V came to 0 bases and at J to 7 bases, leaving 10 bases not matched to a gene. This CDR3 comprises 16 residues. CDR3 nucleotide sequence: TGCAGTGCTAGAGATTTGGCGGGAGGGCTAGGTAATGAGCAGTTCTTC. Residues: CSARDLAGGLGNEQFF.

There are a few counts of this clonotype. V gene TRBV7-6 combines with J gene TRBJ2-1, with TRBD2 matching over 11 bases. V was clipped by 2 bases and J by 3 bases; unmatched bases: 6. Germline loops: CDR1 SGHVS, CDR2 FNYEAQ. This CDR3 has 17 amino acids. The CDR3 DNA reads as TGTGCCAGCAGCTTAATAATGCTAGCGGGAGGCTACAATGAGCAGTTCTTC. This translates into CASSLIMLAGGYNEQFF.

This clonotype was observed a few times. V and J are TRBV5-1 and TRBJ2-2, with 7 bases matching TRBD2. CDR1 is SGHRS and CDR2 is YFSETQ in the germline V gene. The CDR3 is made up of 13 amino acids. The trim removed 5 bases at V and 7 bases at J, leaving 5 bases unmatched. In DNA, the CDR3 is TGCGCCAGCAGGGCGGGAGCAAACGGGGAGCTGTTTTTT. Protein product: CASRAGANGELFF.

A few counts support this clonotype. The rearrangement links TRBV6-1 to TRBJ1-5; D not resolved. The V end was cut by 1 base, the J end by 6 bases, with 7 bases between. Germline assignment: CDR1 MNHNS and CDR2 SASEGT. The CDR3 totals 13 residues. CDR3 loop: CASSEVVVQPQHF. CDR3 nucleotides: TGTGCCAGCAGTGAAGTTGTAGTTCAGCCCCAGCATTTT.

This clonotype appeared a few times. The gene calls are TRBV4-2 and TRBJ1-1, with TRBD1 as a possible D gene (5 bases). The germline gives CDR1 LGHNA, CDR2 YNFKEQ. This CDR3 contains 15 residues. V shed 0 bases and J shed 2 bases, with 10 bases lying between them. CDR3 in amino acids: CASSQDLRTNTEAFF. CDR3 DNA sequence: TGTGCCAGCAGCCAAGATCTCCGGACAAACACTGAAGCTTTCTTT.

This clonotype was counted between two and nine times. The V call is TRBV20-1, the J call TRBJ1-1, with D unresolved. Germline lookup yields CDR1 DFQATT and CDR2 SNEGSKA (reference sequence). V was shortened by 3 bases and J by 0 bases, with 8 bases between the two germline ends. The CDR3 sequence is 13 residues long. This CDR3 reads CSARWFMNTEAFF. The CDR3, as DNA: TGCAGTGCTAGGTGGTTTATGAACACTGAAGCTTTCTTT.

At least ten counts were recorded for this clonotype. This chain links TRBV29-1 with TRBJ2-5; D gene uncertain. Germline CDR1 reads SQVTM; CDR2 reads ANQGSEA. Trimming removed 3 bases from V and 0 bases from J, with 8 bases in between. This CDR3 comprises 13 residues. The CDR3 region is CSVDGPDQETQYF. The CDR3 bases are TGCAGCGTTGATGGTCCAGACCAAGAGACCCAGTACTTC.

The V call is TRBV28, the J call TRBJ2-7; tentative D call: TRBD2 (5 bases). CDR1 MDHEN and CDR2 SYDVKM come from the germline V gene. CDR3 size: 15 residues. Between the trimmed V and J ends, which lost 5 bases and 5 bases, there was a span of 19 bases. CDR3: CASSDVSGVPDEQYF. The CDR3 DNA sequence: TGTGCCAGCAGTGACGTTTCCGGGGTCCCAGACGAGCAGTACTTC. Combining the CDR3 with reference TRBV28 and TRBJ2-7 gives the whole variable domain DVKVTQSSRYLVKRTGEKVFLECVQDMDHENMFWYRQDPGLGLRLIYFSYDVKMKEKGDIPEGYSVSREKKERFSLILESASTNQTSMYLCASSDVSGVPDEQYFGPGTRLTVT.

This clonotype showed up just a few times. The rearrangement joins TRBV20-1 to TRBJ2-5; D remains ambiguous. Trimming took 6 bases from V and 4 from J, leaving 12 bases between them. The CDR3 runs 12 residues. Germline CDR1 DFQATT, CDR2 SNEGSKA (reference sequence). DNA of the CDR3: TGCAGTGCCGGCGGAGTTAGAGAGACCCAGTACTTC. Its translation: CSAGGVRETQYF.

The chain recombines TRBV18 with TRBJ2-1; D remains unclear. The CDR3 loop spans 20 amino acids. V shed 3 bases and J shed 5 bases, with 29 bases lying between them. Germline CDR1 reads KGHSH; CDR2 reads LQKENI. In DNA form, the CDR3 reads TGTGCCAGCTCACCCGGAAAAATATCGACGCGGCCTGACTTAAACAATGAGCAGTTCTTC. It encodes CASSPGKISTRPDLNNEQFF.

Only a few counts were recorded for this clonotype. One end of the junction fails to match germline, which may point to a read error. J is TRBJ2-1 and V is TRBV7-2; the D gene is possibly TRBD2 (5 bases). Germline-derived CDR1 and CDR2 are SGHTA and FQGNSA. This CDR3 is 15 amino acids long. The CDR3 reads CASSPVAGSCNEQFF. CDR3 sequence (DNA): TGTGCCAGCAGCCCCGTTGCGGGCTCCTGCAATGAGCAGTTCTTC. Full variable domain (missing parts from reference TRBV7-2 and TRBJ2-1): GAGVSQSPSNKVTEKGKDVELRCDPISGHTALYWYRQSLGQGLEFLIYFQGNSAPDKSGLPSDRFSAERTGGSVSTLTIQRTQQEDSAVYLCASSPVAGSCNEQFFGPGTRLTVL.

The gene calls are TRBV3-1 and TRBJ2-6; no reliable D call. Trimming pared 3 bases from V and 5 bases from J, leaving 2 bases between. Germline V gene sequence: CDR1 LGHDT, CDR2 YNNKEL (reference sequence). The CDR3 has 12 amino acids. CDR3 residues: CASSHRANVLTF. DNA for the CDR3: TGTGCCAGCAGCCATAGGGCCAACGTCCTGACTTTC.

The chain is built from TRBV20-1 and TRBJ2-3; 13 nucleotides line up with TRBD2. Trimming removed 6 bases from V and 2 bases from J; junction bases left unmatched: 11. Germline V gene data show CDR1 as DFQATT and CDR2 as SNEGSKA (reference sequence). The CDR3 covers 17 residues. The CDR3 nucleotides read TGCAGTGCCCGGACTAGCGGGGGCCAACTCGACACAGATACGCAGTATTTT. It is translated as CSARTSGGQLDTDTQYF.

This clonotype appeared a few times. V is TRBV6-5 and J is TRBJ2-2, with 10 bases that match TRBD1. This CDR3 is built from 16 residues. The germline gives CDR1 MNHEY, CDR2 SVGAGI. V shed 2 bases, J shed 7 bases, and the junction held 7 bases outside the gene matches. This chain's CDR3 is CASSYGDRGIGGELFF. DNA of the CDR3: TGTGCCAGCAGTTACGGGGACAGGGGAATCGGCGGGGAGCTGTTTTTT.

In its sample, this clonotype was seen once. The chain recombines TRBV7-3 with TRBJ1-3; D gene ambiguous. This CDR3 is 18 amino acids long. Between the trimmed V and J ends, which lost 1 base and 4 bases, there was a span of 20 bases. Germline lookup yields CDR1 SGHTA and CDR2 FQGTGA. CDR3 protein: CASSLRAGDLVAGNTIYF. CDR3 DNA: TGTGCCAGCAGCTTAAGGGCAGGAGATTTGGTAGCGGGAAACACCATATATTTT. The variable domain in full, with the rest retrieved from reference TRBV7-3 and TRBJ1-3, is GAGVSQTPSNKVTEKGKYVELRCDPISGHTALYWYRQSLGQGPEFLIYFQGTGAADDSGLPNDRFFAVRPEGSVSTLKIQRTERGDSAVYLCASSLRAGDLVAGNTIYFGEGSWLTVV.

This clonotype was counted between two and nine times. The chain is built from TRBV5-1 and TRBJ2-1; TRBD2 might be the D (5 bases). The end of the DNA is better explained by TRBJ2-7, so the J call may be wrong. Germline V gene lookup returns CDR1 SGHRS and CDR2 YFSETQ. This CDR3 has 16 residues. CDR3 sequence reads: CASSLALETNYNEQYF. CDR3 DNA sequence: TGCGCCAGCAGCTTGGCTTTGGAGACTAACTACAATGAGCAGTACTTC.

J is TRBJ1-5 and V is TRBV5-1; D unclear. Trimming left V 0 bases short and J 2 bases short, with 12 bases between. The germline V gene encodes CDR1 SGHRS and CDR2 YFSETQ. This CDR3 has 16 amino acids. The CDR3 DNA reads as TGCGCCAGCAGCTTGGGTGGCGGGGAGGGCAATCAGCCCCAGCATTTT. Translating gives CASSLGGGEGNQPQHF.

The rearrangement joins TRBV29-1 to TRBJ2-5, with D possibly TRBD1 on 5 matching bases. V lost 4 bases and J lost 2, with 20 bases in between. The CDR3 covers 16 residues. Germline values: CDR1 SQVTM, CDR2 ANQGSEA. CDR3 sequence (DNA): TGCAGCGTTGGGCCGGGCAGGGCGGAACTTCAAGAGACCCAGTACTTC. Residues: CSVGPGRAELQETQYF.

The chain carries TRBV28 and TRBJ2-5; 9 nucleotides agree with TRBD2. Germline trimming cut 5 bases from V and 1 base from J; bases unmatched to any gene: 5. Germline loops: CDR1 MDHEN, CDR2 SYDVKM. This CDR3 has 15 residues. The CDR3 DNA reads as TGTGCCAGCAGTCCCCAAGCGGGGGGCCAAGAGACCCAGTACTTC. Amino acid sequence: CASSPQAGGQETQYF.

This sequence joins TRBV20-1 and TRBJ2-1; 7 nucleotides align to TRBD2. Per the germline V gene, CDR1 is DFQATT and CDR2 is SNEGSKA (reference sequence). CDR3 length: 15 amino acids. V lost 1 base to trimming and J lost 5 bases; unmatched junction nucleotides: 8. The CDR3 loop is CSARVSGVDHNEQFF. The CDR3 DNA sequence: TGCAGTGCTAGAGTGAGCGGGGTGGACCACAATGAGCAGTTCTTC.

The chain joins TRBV27 to TRBJ1-5, with 9 bases lining up with TRBD1. Germline V gene sequence: CDR1 MNHEY, CDR2 SMNVEV (reference sequence). V trimming: 11 bases; J trimming: 7 bases; junction bases outside the gene matches: 12. The CDR3 length is 14 residues. CDR3 residues: CACGPGQGYQPQHF. Here the CDR3 DNA reads TGTGCCTGCGGACCGGGACAGGGCTACCAGCCCCAGCATTTT.

This clonotype came up many times. The chain couples TRBV20-1 to TRBJ2-1; 11 bases fit TRBD2. With V trimmed by 5 bases and J by 4 bases, 10 bases remained unmatched. The CDR3 extends over 16 amino acids. Germline CDR1 is DFQATT and CDR2 is SNEGSKA (reference sequence). Here the CDR3 reads CSAVLNSGGAYNEQFF. DNA of the CDR3: TGCAGTGCTGTACTGAATAGCGGGGGGGCGTACAATGAGCAGTTCTTC.

Concerning this clonotype: Since a much larger clone is just one base distant, this may be a read error. The J gene is TRBJ2-1, the V gene TRBV20-1; D unresolved. The DNA end is a closer match to TRBJ2-7, so the J assignment may be wrong. Germline assignment: CDR1 DFQATT and CDR2 SNEGSKA (reference sequence). This CDR3 spans 14 amino acids. The DNA for the CDR3 is TGCAGTGCTAGGCCGAGGTGGACCCACAATGAGCAGTACTTC. Its protein product is CSARPRWTHNEQYF.